This T cell receptor beta chain was profiled in a study of PD-1 blockade in classical Hodgkin lymphoma. This CDR3 has 15 amino acids. V lost 2 bases and J 0 bases, leaving 11 bases between the germline ends. Germline CDR1 and CDR2: MNHEY and SMNVEV (reference sequence). The assay was immunoSEQ multiplex PCR, and TCRdb's table has in-frame clones only and misses some. In the table there are 7,300 or so clones, roughly 77% of which are singletons. Time point described: cycle 4 day 1 (C4D1), after about 6 weeks of nivolumab. Every patient was affected by relapse after autologous stem cell transplantation, while exposure to brentuximab vedotin was not uniform. Magnetic negative selection, applied to thawed PBMCs, was used to isolate the CD8+ T cells.

The V gene is TRBV27, the J gene TRBJ2-7; possibly TRBD1 or TRBD2 for D (5 bases each). This clonotype originated in a human donor with classical Hodgkin lymphoma. The sample in question was CD8+ T cells from blood, obtained before the fourth cycle of nivolumab. CDR3 region: CASSLIPGTSYEQYF. The CDR3 DNA sequence: TGTGCCAGCAGTTTAATCCCGGGGACCTCCTACGAGCAGTACTTC.